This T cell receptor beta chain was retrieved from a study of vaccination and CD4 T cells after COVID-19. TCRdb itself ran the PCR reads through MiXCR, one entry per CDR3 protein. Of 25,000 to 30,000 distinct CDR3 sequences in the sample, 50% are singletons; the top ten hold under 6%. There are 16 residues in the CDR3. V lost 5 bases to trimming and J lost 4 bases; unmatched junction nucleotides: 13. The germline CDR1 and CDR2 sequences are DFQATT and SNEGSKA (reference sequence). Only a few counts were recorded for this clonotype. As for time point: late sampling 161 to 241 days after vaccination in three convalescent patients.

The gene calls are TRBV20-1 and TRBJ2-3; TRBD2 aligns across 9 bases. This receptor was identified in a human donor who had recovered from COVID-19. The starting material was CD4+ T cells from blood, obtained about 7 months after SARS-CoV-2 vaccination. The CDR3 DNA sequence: TGCAGTGCTGGAGTCGGTGCGGGAGGGCTGGCAGATACGCAGTATTTT. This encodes CSAGVGAGGLADTQYF.